The 15 T cell receptor beta chains listed next were all sequenced from one sample in a study of blood T cell repertoires in COVID-19. The repertoire was sequenced with immunoSEQ multiplex PCR; TCRdb's copy has only in-frame clones and lacks some. The data hold around 280,000 clones, with about 82% observed a single time. Input material: peripheral blood. The receptors originated from a woman in her forties or fifties with active or convalescent COVID-19.

The J gene is TRBJ2-7, the V gene TRBV6-5; D perhaps matches TRBD1 (5 bases). V gave up 2 bases and J gave up 2 bases, with 7 bases separating them. Per germline, CDR1 MNHEY and CDR2 SVGAGI. The length of the CDR3 is 13 residues. CDR3 sequence (DNA): TGTGCCAGCAGTTACGACAGCACCTACGAGCAGTACTTC. Its protein is CASSYDSTYEQYF.

This sequence joins TRBV29-1 and TRBJ1-2; D unresolved. Germline V gene lookup returns CDR1 SQVTM and CDR2 ANQGSEA. The CDR3 contains 12 residues. V lost 4 bases, J lost 1 base, and 7 bases lay in between. The CDR3 DNA reads TGCAGCGTTGTAGGAGGTAACTATGGCTACACCTTC. Its protein product is CSVVGGNYGYTF.

The chain is built from TRBV7-9 and TRBJ1-3; 9 bases agree with TRBD1. The V segment lost 6 bases and the J segment 2 bases; nucleotides outside the gene matches: 5. Germline V CDR1 and CDR2: SEHNR, FQNEAQ (reference sequence). There are 15 residues in the CDR3. The DNA of the CDR3 is TGTGCCAGCAGTCAAGGGACAGGGACTGGAAACACCATATATTTT. Protein product: CASSQGTGTGNTIYF.

The CDR3 DNA follows: TGTGCCAGCAGCGCGAAGGTCGGCGGGAGCACAGATACGCAGTATTTT. It codes for CASSAKVGGSTDTQYF. The chain links TRBV7-9 to TRBJ2-3; maybe TRBD2 (5 bases). V lost 5 bases to trimming and J lost 0 bases, with 15 bases between them. This CDR3 region has 16 residues. Germline V gene data show CDR1 as SEHNR and CDR2 as FQNEAQ (reference sequence).

The chain links TRBV6-5 to TRBJ2-1; 11 bases are shared with TRBD2. In germline, CDR1 is MNHEY, CDR2 SVGAGI. This CDR3 comprises 13 residues. V gave up 6 bases and J gave up 5 bases; unmatched junction bases: 0. The CDR3 DNA follows: TGTGCCAGCAGACTAGCGGGGGACAATGAGCAGTTCTTC. Translated, it gives CASRLAGDNEQFF.

V and J are TRBV24-1 and TRBJ2-2, with 7 bases identical to TRBD1. This CDR3 has 14 residues. Germline lookup yields CDR1 KGHDR and CDR2 SFDVKD. V shed 9 bases and J 6 bases; nucleotides not matched to a gene: 9. DNA for the CDR3: TGTGCCACCTCCGGGACAGATCCTTCCGGGGAGCTGTTTTTT. This gives the protein CATSGTDPSGELFF.

The chain has TRBV2 and TRBJ1-2; D gene uncertain. Looked up from germline, CDR1 is SNHLY and CDR2 is FYNNEI. Trimming took 4 bases from V and 3 from J, leaving 9 bases between them. This CDR3 comprises 13 residues. The CDR3 DNA is TGTGCCAGCAGTGGTAGTGCATACTATGGCTACACCTTC. Translating gives CASSGSAYYGYTF.

The chain has TRBV6-6 and TRBJ2-7; a possible D gene is TRBD1 (7 bases). Germline loops: CDR1 MNHNY, CDR2 SVGAGI (reference sequence). The CDR3 length is 16 residues. V lost 6 bases, J lost 0 bases, and 18 bases lay in between. CDR3 amino acids: CASSQGGGIPSYEQYF. The CDR3 bases are TGTGCCAGCAGCCAGGGGGGCGGGATCCCCTCCTACGAGCAGTACTTC.

The chain is built from TRBV5-4 and TRBJ1-2; 7 bases match TRBD1. The CDR3 consists of 13 residues. The V gene's germline CDR1 is SGHNT and CDR2 YYREEE (reference sequence). V lost 2 bases to trimming and J lost 9 bases; unmatched junction nucleotides: 7. The CDR3 reads CASSLPGGGSYTF. CDR3 nucleotide sequence: TGTGCCAGCAGCTTACCAGGGGGAGGTAGCTACACCTTC.

CDR3 in DNA: TGCAGCATTGGGACTAGCGGTGGCAGCTCCTACGAGCAGTACTTC. It yields the protein CSIGTSGGSSYEQYF. The genes are TRBV29-1 and TRBJ2-7; TRBD2 matches at 11 bases. The CDR3 loop spans 15 amino acids. V dropped 8 bases and J dropped 0; count of bases not matched to a gene: 9. Germline loops: CDR1 SQVTM, CDR2 ANQGSEA.

This clone was observed a handful of times. This chain uses TRBV7-8 with TRBJ1-6, with D tentatively TRBD1 (5 bases). This CDR3 has 14 amino acids. V lost 5 bases to trimming and J lost 7 bases, with 12 bases between them. CDR1 SGHVS and CDR2 FQNEAQ come from the germline V gene. CDR3 protein: CASSRDGKNSPLHF. The CDR3 DNA follows: TGTGCCAGCAGCCGGGACGGGAAGAATTCACCCCTCCACTTT.

The chain recombines TRBV29-1 with TRBJ2-3; D is uncertain. The CDR3 covers 13 residues. Germline V gives CDR1 SQVTM, CDR2 ANQGSEA. V shed 5 bases and J shed 2 bases, with 11 bases lying between them. The CDR3 spells CSVNGGSTDTQYF. The CDR3 DNA reads TGCAGCGTTAACGGCGGATCCACAGATACGCAGTATTTT.

The V call is TRBV11-3, the J call TRBJ2-7, with a possible D match to TRBD1 (6 bases). The V gene lost 5 bases and the J gene lost 7 bases, with 9 bases spanning the gap. Germline V gene sequence: CDR1 SGHNT, CDR2 YENEEA. The length of the CDR3 is 11 residues. This chain's CDR3 is CASSQGQEQYF. As DNA, the CDR3 is TGTGCCAGCAGCCAAGGACAGGAGCAGTACTTC. The full variable domain, in which reference TRBV11-3 and TRBJ2-7 provide the parts outside the CDR3, is EAGVVQSPRYKIIEKKQPVAFWCNPISGHNTLYWYLQNLGQGPELLIRYENEEAVDDSQLPKDRFSAERLKGVDSTLKIQPAELGDSAVYLCASSQGQEQYFGPGTRLTVT.

The V and J genes are TRBV27 and TRBJ2-3; possibly TRBD2 for D (5 bases). Germline V CDR1 and CDR2: MNHEY, SMNVEV (reference sequence). There are 17 residues in the CDR3. V was trimmed by 1 base and J by 6 bases, leaving 20 bases between them. The CDR3 region is CASSLWGSAKSGDTQYF. CDR3 DNA: TGTGCCAGCAGTTTATGGGGTAGCGCCAAGTCTGGGGATACGCAGTATTTT.

The chain is built from TRBV7-6 and TRBJ2-2; 8 bases agree with TRBD1. There are 17 residues in the CDR3. The trim removed 2 bases at V and 0 bases at J, leaving 5 bases unmatched. The germline CDR1 and CDR2 sequences are SGHVS and FNYEAQ. CDR3 bases: TGTGCCAGCAGCTTACTCTCCAGGGGGCCGAACACCGGGGAGCTGTTTTTT. Amino acid sequence: CASSLLSRGPNTGELFF.